This T cell receptor (beta chain) was sequenced during a study of human T cells and chemical hapten exposure. The sample's time point: patch test 2, 6 weeks after DPC sensitization. Treatment meaning: therapeutic diphenylcyclopropenone sensitization with weekly scalp DPC. Non-pregnant alopecia patients aged 18 to 70, suitable for DPC therapy. The CDR3 length is 14 residues. V gave up 2 bases and J gave up 2 bases, with 10 bases separating them. Germline CDR1 is MNHEY and CDR2 is SMNVEV (reference sequence). TCRdb recomputed calls from the RACE reads with MiXCR, one row per CDR3 protein. The sample includes roughly 84,000 distinct CDR3 sequences, 10% of them seen just once.

The clonotype comes from a woman in her fifties or sixties with alopecia areata. Some clones in this sample may be carry-over from other donors' samples. J is TRBJ2-7 and V is TRBV27, with D tentatively TRBD1 (6 bases). The starting material was whole blood, obtained in connection with sensitization to the hapten diphenylcyclopropenone (DPC). The CDR3 nucleotides read TGTGCCAGCAGTTTACCAGGGGCCCCCTACGAGCAGTACTTC. This gives the protein CASSLPGAPYEQYF.